The present TCR beta chain was sequenced within a study of OX40 agonist ivuxolimab in advanced cancers. As for the study in general: At doses from 0.01 to 10 mg/kg, patients were given intravenous ivuxolimab every 2 weeks. Whole-study findings and limits: Compared with others, partial responders at 0.1-3.0 mg/kg displayed clonal expansion among the lowest.

Trimming cost V 5 bases and J 4 bases; bases outside gene matches: 8. The CDR3 contains 17 residues. Germline V gene lookup returns CDR1 MDHEN and CDR2 SYDVKM. Repertoires were generated with immunoSEQ multiplex PCR, while TCRdb's copy carries only in-frame clones and drops some. The sample lists about 69,000 clones, about 89% occurring once. Comment on this clone: Its antigen is undetermined.

The sequencing here drew on CD4+ or CD8+ T cells sorted from blood, taken in a trial of the OX40 agonist ivuxolimab. This chain joins TRBV28 and TRBJ1-6, with 10 bases that match TRBD1. The source is an adult with an advanced solid tumor such as melanoma, head and neck, liver or kidney cancer. The CDR3 reads CASSQSRDRGYNSPLHF. The CDR3 coding sequence is TGTGCCAGCAGTCAAAGCCGGGACAGGGGATATAATTCACCCCTCCACTTT.